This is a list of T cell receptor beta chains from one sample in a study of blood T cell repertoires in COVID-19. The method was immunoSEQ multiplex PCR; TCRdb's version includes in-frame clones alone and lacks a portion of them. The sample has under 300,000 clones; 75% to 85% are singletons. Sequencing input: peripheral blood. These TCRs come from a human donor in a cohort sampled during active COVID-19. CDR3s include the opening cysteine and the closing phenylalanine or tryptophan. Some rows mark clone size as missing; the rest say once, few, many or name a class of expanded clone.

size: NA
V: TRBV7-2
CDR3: CASSLDVTSANNSPLHF

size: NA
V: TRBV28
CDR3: CASSSGPSTDTQYF

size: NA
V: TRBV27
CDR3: CASSRQGVGYGYTF

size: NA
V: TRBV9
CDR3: CASSVEGGLVGYGYTF

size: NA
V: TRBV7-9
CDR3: CASSGPRAGNTIYF

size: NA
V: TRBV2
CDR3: CASTPGQGAEELFF

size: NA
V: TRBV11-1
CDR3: CASSPGQSTGELFF

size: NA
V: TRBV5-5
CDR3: CASSPQDRAAFF

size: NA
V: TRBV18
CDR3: CASSPPDRVAVNEQFF

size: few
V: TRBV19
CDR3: CASSTGGRNEKLFF

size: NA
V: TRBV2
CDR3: CASSVQGHGTQYF

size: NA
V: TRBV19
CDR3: CASRRGQRTDTQYF

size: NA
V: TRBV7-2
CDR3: CASSPQAGVTYEQYF

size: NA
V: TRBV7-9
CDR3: CASQGDISKGLNQPQHF

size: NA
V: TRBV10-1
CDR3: CASSPTSGNQYNEQFF

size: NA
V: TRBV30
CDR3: CAWSPWTGVNEKLFF

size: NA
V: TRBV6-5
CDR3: CASVAGGPGEQFF

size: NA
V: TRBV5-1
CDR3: CASSLAGSYNSPLHF

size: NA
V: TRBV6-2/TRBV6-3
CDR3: CASSYSSRQGNTEAFF

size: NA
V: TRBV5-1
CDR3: CASSLGANVNTEAFF

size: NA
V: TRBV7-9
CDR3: CASSLVTWGPNGYTF

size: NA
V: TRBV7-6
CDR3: CASSFGLSHEQYF

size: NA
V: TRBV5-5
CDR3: CASTGQGREKLFF

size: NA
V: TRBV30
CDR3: CACHAGDTQYF

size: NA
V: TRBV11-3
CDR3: CASSPGTAGVPEQYF

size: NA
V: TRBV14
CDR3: CASSQTGGRNYGYTF

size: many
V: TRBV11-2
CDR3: CASSLDLRPLEGYTF

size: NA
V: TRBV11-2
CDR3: CASSPSPGLAYEQYF

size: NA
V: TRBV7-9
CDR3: CASSLGTGGRIDTQYF

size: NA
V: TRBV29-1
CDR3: CSVDGIYNEQFF

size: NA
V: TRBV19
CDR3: CASRDTLGMNTEAFF

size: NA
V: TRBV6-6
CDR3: CASSSGGTANTEAFF

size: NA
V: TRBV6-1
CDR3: CASSERFSGNTIYF

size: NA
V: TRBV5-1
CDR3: CASSLPKLAGITDTQYF

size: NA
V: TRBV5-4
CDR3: CASSLVGVGGTGGELFF

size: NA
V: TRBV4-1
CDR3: CASSQEGGTDTQYF

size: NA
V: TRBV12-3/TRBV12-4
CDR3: CASSLRLQETQYF